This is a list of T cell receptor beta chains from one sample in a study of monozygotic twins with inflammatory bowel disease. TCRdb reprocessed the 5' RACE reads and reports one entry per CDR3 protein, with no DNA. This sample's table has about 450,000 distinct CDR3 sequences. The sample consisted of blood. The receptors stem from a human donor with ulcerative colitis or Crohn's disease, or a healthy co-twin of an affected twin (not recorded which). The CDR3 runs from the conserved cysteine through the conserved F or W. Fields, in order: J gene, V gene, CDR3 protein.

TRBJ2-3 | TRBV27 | CASSSPTSTADTQYF
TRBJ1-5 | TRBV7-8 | CASSLDGWGNQPQHF
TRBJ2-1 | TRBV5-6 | CASSERDFTYNEQFF
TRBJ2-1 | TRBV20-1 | CSGGQGAPWEQFF
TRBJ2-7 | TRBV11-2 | CASSRQGGHEQYF
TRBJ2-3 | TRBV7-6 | CASSENTDTQYF
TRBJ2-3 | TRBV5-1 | CASSLASGSFPDTQYF
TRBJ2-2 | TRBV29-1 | CSVELPSGSLVDTGELFF
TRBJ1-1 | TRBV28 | CASSLGGGPFEAFF
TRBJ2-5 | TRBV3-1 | CASGRNTQETQYF
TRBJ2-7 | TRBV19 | CATRASYEQYF
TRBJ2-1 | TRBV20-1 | CSAREIGGDNEQFF
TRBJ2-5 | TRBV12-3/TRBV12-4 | CASSLWPNQETQYF
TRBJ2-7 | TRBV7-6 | CASSSAQGRWAYEQYF
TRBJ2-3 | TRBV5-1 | CASREGTGRDTQYF
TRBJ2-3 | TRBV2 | CASSPEDTSSTDTQYF
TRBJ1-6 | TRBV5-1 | CASTQTIDSPLHF
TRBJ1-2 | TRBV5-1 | CASRRQVEEYGYTF
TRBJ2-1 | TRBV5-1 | CASSQARVEQFF
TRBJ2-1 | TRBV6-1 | CASSELYNEQFF
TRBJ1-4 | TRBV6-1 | CASKQWGTDEKLFF
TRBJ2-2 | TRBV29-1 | CSVVGTGGPANTGELFF
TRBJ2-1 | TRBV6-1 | CASRRTSGSYNEQFF
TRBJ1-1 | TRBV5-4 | CASSLVGQLNTEAFF
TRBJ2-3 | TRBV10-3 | CAISEIGAQEVDTQYF
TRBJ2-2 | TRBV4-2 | CASSLGQGITNTGELFF
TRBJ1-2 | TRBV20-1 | CSASMLRQGSGYGYTF
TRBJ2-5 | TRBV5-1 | CASSLADYIQETQYF
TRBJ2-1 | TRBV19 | CARNGEGSSYNEQFF
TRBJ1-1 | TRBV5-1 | CASSKALPGGNTEAFF
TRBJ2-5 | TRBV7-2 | CASSLAVGMSQETQYF
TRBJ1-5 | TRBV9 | CASSVDQSNQPQHF
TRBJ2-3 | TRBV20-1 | CSARDSAGRSTDTQYF
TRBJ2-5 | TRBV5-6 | CASSRGSWQGRETQYF
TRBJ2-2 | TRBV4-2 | CASSQGSGTGELFF
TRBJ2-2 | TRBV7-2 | CASRPTGSGELFF
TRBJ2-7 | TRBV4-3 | CASSPSGTSGRVIYEQYF
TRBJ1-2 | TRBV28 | CASTTGDYGYTF
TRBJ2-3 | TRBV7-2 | CASSSRTSGGADTQYF
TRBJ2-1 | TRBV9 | CASSVDPEPGAYNEQFF
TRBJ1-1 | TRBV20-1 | CSATGTGSGTTEAFF
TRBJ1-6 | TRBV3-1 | CASSQDLTGGSPLHF
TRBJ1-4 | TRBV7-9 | CASSLGPGQNNEKLFF
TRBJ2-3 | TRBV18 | CASSPPRTTSSTDTQYF
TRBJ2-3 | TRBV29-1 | CSVKRGQRGGTDTQYF
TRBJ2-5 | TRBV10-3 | CAISLGGNQETQYF
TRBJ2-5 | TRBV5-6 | CASSLSSAGVGAQYF
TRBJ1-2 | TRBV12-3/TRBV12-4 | CARTALNYGYTF
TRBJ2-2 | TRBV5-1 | CASSFGLAGNTGELFF
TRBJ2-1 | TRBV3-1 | CASSRTGGADEQFF
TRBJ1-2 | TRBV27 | CASSTRQGAIPNYGYTF
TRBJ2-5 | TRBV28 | CASSSGGRAETQYF
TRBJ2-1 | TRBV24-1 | CATSMAGVSYNEQFF
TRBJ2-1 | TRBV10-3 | CAIRPGTSNVNEQFF
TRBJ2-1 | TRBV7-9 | CASRPPIGPSEQFF